This T cell receptor (beta chain) stems from a study of Graves' ophthalmopathy and Graves' hyperthyroidism. Study context: Hyperthyroidism showing no ophthalmopathy within 18 months of follow-up was stable. Notes on the study in general: The blood repertoire also included most expanded thyroid clonotypes above 0.001 frequency.

Trimming pared 3 bases from V and 2 bases from J, leaving 17 bases between. The CDR3 sequence is 15 residues long. Germline V gene lookup returns CDR1 DFQATT and CDR2 SNEGSKA (reference sequence). None of the included patients had other autoimmune diseases, uncontrolled infections, pregnancy or lactation, as these led to exclusion. This clonotype was seen ten or more times. The antigen remains undetermined. Transcripts of RNA were the source for amplifying TCR beta CDR3 regions. Second-round multiplex PCR came after first-round RT-PCR with HTBI primers. TCRdb used MiXCR to reprocess the multiplex PCR reads, holding one entry per CDR3 protein. The sample shows a few hundred thousand distinct CDR3 sequences, 35% to 40% of them seen only once.

Sequenced sample: peripheral blood or thyroid tissue (not recorded which). The receptor's source is an adult man with Graves' hyperthyroidism. V usage is TRBV20-1 and J usage is TRBJ2-7; TRBD1 is a possible D gene (5 bases). The CDR3 sequence is CSASTPRTPTYEQYF. CDR3 bases: TGCAGTGCTAGCACGCCGAGGACACCTACCTACGAGCAGTACTTC.